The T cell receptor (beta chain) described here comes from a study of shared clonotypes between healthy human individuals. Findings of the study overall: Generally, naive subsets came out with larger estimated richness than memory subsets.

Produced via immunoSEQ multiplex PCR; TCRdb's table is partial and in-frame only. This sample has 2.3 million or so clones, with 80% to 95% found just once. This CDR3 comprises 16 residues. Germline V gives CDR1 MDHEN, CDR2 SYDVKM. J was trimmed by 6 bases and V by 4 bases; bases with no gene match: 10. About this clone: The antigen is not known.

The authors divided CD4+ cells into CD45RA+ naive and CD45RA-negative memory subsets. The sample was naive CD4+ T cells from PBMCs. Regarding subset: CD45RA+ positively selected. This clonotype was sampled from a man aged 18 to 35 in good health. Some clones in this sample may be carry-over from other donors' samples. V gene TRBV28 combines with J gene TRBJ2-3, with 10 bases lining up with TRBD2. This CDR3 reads CASSSPAAGGPDTQYF. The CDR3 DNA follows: TGTGCCAGCAGTTCACCCGCAGCGGGAGGGCCGGATACGCAGTATTTT.